This entry lists 27 T cell receptor beta chains sequenced from one sample in a study of T cell repertoires in cytomegalovirus infection. MiXCR was run by TCRdb on the reads, yielding one entry per CDR3 protein. The sample contains approximately 630,000 distinct CDR3 sequences, 20% to 25% of which appear only once. Specimen: CD8+ T cells from PBMCs. The receptor source for this set is a human donor in good health (CMV status not recorded). Some clones in this sample may be carry-over from other donors' samples.

In this sample, this clonotype turned up a few times. V gene TRBV19 combines with J gene TRBJ1-5; D possibly corresponds to TRBD1 (5 bases). V lost 3 bases, J lost 4 bases, and 22 bases lay in between. There are 18 residues in the CDR3. CDR1 and CDR2 from the germline V gene are LNHDA and SQIVND (reference sequence). CDR3 coding DNA: TGTGCCAGTAGTATCAGTTCCGGGGGGGATATGTGGAATCAGCCCCAGCATTTT. Its translation is CASSISSGGDMWNQPQHF.

This clonotype was counted ten times or more. The chain has TRBV7-9 and TRBJ2-1, with TRBD2 matching over 12 bases. CDR1 is SEHNR, CDR2 FQNEAQ, per germline (reference sequence). V lost 4 bases and J lost 5; bases outside the gene matches: 9. The CDR3 has 17 residues. The DNA for the CDR3 is TGTGCCAGCAGCTCGAGCCGACTAGCGGGGGCGCACAATGAGCAGTTCTTC. It encodes CASSSSRLAGAHNEQFF.

This chain uses TRBV28 with TRBJ2-5, with D possibly called TRBD1 or TRBD2 (5 bases each). Germline V gives CDR1 MDHEN, CDR2 SYDVKM. The germline V and J ends were trimmed by 7 bases and 4 bases, with 16 bases remaining between them. The CDR3 has 14 amino acids. CDR3 amino acids: CASTRRGVLETQYF. In DNA, the CDR3 is TGTGCCAGCACTAGGCGAGGGGTCTTAGAGACCCAGTACTTC.

There are a few counts of this clonotype. The chain combines TRBV6-2 or TRBV6-3 with TRBJ1-2; no reliable D call. The germline V gene has CDR1 MNHEY and CDR2 SVGEGT. CDR3 length: 11 amino acids. Trimming pared 5 bases from V and 12 bases from J, leaving 13 bases between. The CDR3 DNA sequence: TGTGCCAGCAGTCCCGGATACGGGGACACCTTC. Encoded protein: CASSPGYGDTF.

This clonotype was seen more than once but under ten times. This chain joins TRBV15 and TRBJ2-3; D is perhaps TRBD2 (5 bases). Trimming cost V 3 bases and J 0 bases, with 7 bases left between them. This CDR3 has 14 amino acids. Germline values: CDR1 LNHNV, CDR2 YYDKDF (reference sequence). CDR3 residues: CATSSSGSTDTQYF. The CDR3 DNA sequence: TGTGCCACCAGCAGTTCGGGGAGCACAGATACGCAGTATTTT. The full variable domain, with the rest looked up from reference TRBV15 and TRBJ2-3, is DAMVIQNPRYQVTQFGKPVTLSCSQTLNHNVMYWYQQKSSQAPKLLFHYYDKDFNNEADTPDNFQSRRPNTSFCFLDIRSPGLGDTAMYLCATSSSGSTDTQYFGPGTRLTVL.

This clonotype has only a few counts. The CDR3: CSHEGRTGDGYTF. CDR3 nucleotides: TGCAGCCACGAGGGACGGACAGGGGATGGCTACACCTTC. The chain combines TRBV29-1 with TRBJ1-2; 9 nucleotides line up with TRBD1. The germline V gene has CDR1 SQVTM and CDR2 ANQGSEA. V was clipped by 8 bases and J by 6 bases; unmatched bases: 10. The CDR3 contains 13 residues.

This clonotype has ten or more counts. This chain joins TRBV28 and TRBJ2-1, with D maybe TRBD2 (5 bases). Germline V gene lookup returns CDR1 MDHEN and CDR2 SYDVKM. The CDR3 has 15 amino acids. Trimming took off 6 bases at V and 2 bases at J, with 14 bases between the two ends. In nucleotides, the CDR3 is TGTGCCAGCAGCCACAGAGGGATTACCTACAATGAGCAGTTCTTC. This encodes CASSHRGITYNEQFF.

In its sample, this clonotype was seen a few times. The V gene is TRBV6-2 or TRBV6-3, the J gene TRBJ2-2; D remains ambiguous. The CDR3 consists of 12 residues. Trimming shortened V by 7 bases and J by 8 bases, and 11 bases separated the two germline ends. CDR1 is MNHEY and CDR2 is SVGEGT in the germline V gene. DNA of the CDR3: TGTGCCAGCAAACCACTGCGGGGGGAGCTGTTTTTT. Residues: CASKPLRGELFF.

The J gene is TRBJ2-1, the V gene TRBV24-1; 10 bases map to TRBD2. From germline, CDR1 is KGHDR and CDR2 SFDVKD. This CDR3 is 19 amino acids long. J was trimmed by 0 bases and V by 4 bases; bases with no gene match: 11. CDR3 nucleotide sequence: TGTGCCACCAGTGAATTTAGCGGGGGGCCCGAGAGCTCCTACAATGAGCAGTTCTTC. Translating it yields CATSEFSGGPESSYNEQFF.

The DNA of the CDR3 is TGTGCCAGCAGCCCTGGGAGGGCTGAAGCTTTCTTT. Its protein is CASSPGRAEAFF. This chain joins TRBV7-9 and TRBJ1-1; no clear D gene. V was cut by 5 bases and J by 6 bases, with 10 bases left in between. The CDR3 sequence is 12 residues long. Germline V gene lookup returns CDR1 SEHNR and CDR2 FQNEAQ (reference sequence).

This chain uses TRBV6-1 with TRBJ1-2; D uncertain. In germline, CDR1 is MNHNS, CDR2 SASEGT. The CDR3 is made up of 12 amino acids. V was cut by 5 bases and J by 10 bases, with 14 bases left in between. CDR3 coding DNA: TGTGCCAGCAGTCCTCAAAGGGAGACCTACACCTTC. Protein: CASSPQRETYTF.

As for this clonotype: With a much larger clone just one base away, this may be a read error. The chain has TRBV7-8 and TRBJ1-1, with D uncertain. Germline V gives CDR1 SGHVS, CDR2 FQNEAQ. The CDR3 spans 12 residues. The CDR3 loop is CTSSGTSTEAFF. In DNA form, the CDR3 reads TGTACCAGCAGCGGTACGAGCACTGAAGCTTTCTTT.

This clonotype appeared many times. The chain recombines TRBV12-3 or TRBV12-4 with TRBJ2-3; D is undetermined. The V and J ends lost 3 bases and 2 bases respectively, with 9 bases between them. This CDR3 is 14 amino acids long. The CDR3 region is CASSLRQNTDTQYF. CDR3 DNA sequence: TGTGCCAGCAGTTTGAGGCAGAACACAGATACGCAGTATTTT.

This clonotype was counted many times. The V gene is TRBV7-9, the J gene TRBJ1-1; tentative D call: TRBD1 (6 bases). Trimming took 3 bases from V and 0 from J, leaving 17 bases between them. CDR3 size: 17 residues. The V gene's germline CDR1 is SEHNR and CDR2 FQNEAQ (reference sequence). The CDR3 region has the DNA TGTGCCAGCAGCTTCGGGGGCGCACAGGGCCTGAACACTGAAGCTTTCTTT. It codes for CASSFGGAQGLNTEAFF.

This chain links TRBV6-6 with TRBJ1-1; no firm D call. The CDR3 consists of 14 residues. V was cut by 7 bases and J by 4 bases, with 16 bases left in between. Germline V gene lookup returns CDR1 MNHNY and CDR2 SVGAGI (reference sequence). As DNA, the CDR3 is TGTGCCAGCACCTTAGACCCGCTGGGCACTGAAGCTTTCTTT. Its translation: CASTLDPLGTEAFF.

Turning to this clonotype: The junction shows a germline mismatch at one end, possibly a read error. The V call is TRBV27, the J call TRBJ1-5; D may be TRBD1 (5 bases). CDR3 length equals 14 residues. Germline V gene data show CDR1 as MNHEY and CDR2 as SMNVEV (reference sequence). DNA for the CDR3: TGTGCCAACAGTTTTGCAGGGAACGATCAGCCCCAGCATTTT. This codes for CANSFAGNDQPQHF.

The chain links TRBV12-3 or TRBV12-4 to TRBJ2-5, with TRBD1 matching over 9 bases. V lost 10 bases, J lost 5 bases, and 11 bases stayed unmatched. The CDR3 has 14 residues. The CDR3 is CANRRRTGEETQYF. The CDR3 DNA follows: TGTGCCAACAGGAGAAGGACAGGGGAGGAGACCCAGTACTTC.

The rearrangement uses TRBV2 and TRBJ2-5; 11 bases align to TRBD2. Germline loops: CDR1 SNHLY, CDR2 FYNNEI. This CDR3 region has 16 residues. The V and J ends lost 6 bases and 0 bases, in that order; junction bases with no gene match: 6. The CDR3 region has the DNA TGTGCCAGCAGCCCGGGACTAGCGGTGTACCAAGAGACCCAGTACTTC. The encoded protein is CASSPGLAVYQETQYF.

The chain has TRBV28 and TRBJ2-7; D uncertain. V shed 7 bases and J shed 0 bases, with 19 bases lying between them. CDR1 is MDHEN, CDR2 SYDVKM, per germline. The CDR3 has 16 amino acids. The DNA of the CDR3 is TGTGCCAGCATCCTACCCTTCGGGCGAAACTCCTACGAGCAGTACGTC. Translation: CASILPFGRNSYEQYV.

The chain combines TRBV6-6 with TRBJ2-5, with 7 nucleotides matching TRBD1. There are 15 residues in the CDR3. Germline V CDR1 and CDR2: MNHNY, SVGAGI (reference sequence). V lost 4 bases, J lost 3 bases, and 8 bases stayed unmatched. CDR3 amino acids: CASSSGRTGEETQYF. As DNA, the CDR3 is TGTGCCAGCAGTTCGGGAAGGACAGGAGAAGAGACCCAGTACTTC.

This clonotype was counted ten times or more. This chain links TRBV7-2 with TRBJ1-6; the D gene is possibly TRBD1 (6 bases). Germline V gives CDR1 SGHTA, CDR2 FQGNSA. The CDR3 has 16 residues. Trimming left V 1 base short and J 10 bases short, with 17 bases between. The CDR3 DNA sequence: TGTGCCAGCAGCTTAGTTCAGGGGCTAACCCTCTCACCCCTCCACTTT. Translated, it gives CASSLVQGLTLSPLHF.

This clonotype has just a few counts. The chain has TRBV7-9 and TRBJ2-7; D is tentatively TRBD1 or TRBD2 (6 bases each). This CDR3 region has 14 residues. Trimming left V 2 bases short and J 6 bases short, with 14 bases between. The germline V gene has CDR1 SEHNR and CDR2 FQNEAQ (reference sequence). In DNA form, the CDR3 reads TGTGCCAGCAGCTTACCGGGGGCGCATCCCGAGCAGTACGTC. This translates into CASSLPGAHPEQYV.

The chain has TRBV5-4 and TRBJ2-1; no firm D call. Between the trimmed V and J ends, which lost 0 bases and 9 bases, there was a span of 7 bases. Germline CDR1 and CDR2: SGHNT and YYREEE (reference sequence). CDR3 size: 12 residues. The CDR3, as DNA: TGTGCCAGCAGCTTGGCCCTCGGTGAGCAGTTCTTC. Its translation is CASSLALGEQFF.

This chain links TRBV28 with TRBJ2-1, with D possibly being TRBD2 (5 bases). Germline lookup yields CDR1 MDHEN and CDR2 SYDVKM. This CDR3 spans 15 amino acids. The ends were cut back, 2 bases at V and 1 base at J, with 9 bases in the middle. The CDR3 DNA reads as TGTGCCAGCAGTTTAGTAGGACTTTCCTACAATGAGCAGTTCTTC. Translated: CASSLVGLSYNEQFF.

This clonotype came up a few times. The V and J genes are TRBV6-5 and TRBJ2-2; the match to TRBD2 covers 11 bases. The CDR3 is 15 residues long. The V and J ends lost 0 bases and 10 bases, in that order; junction bases with no gene match: 4. Germline assignment: CDR1 MNHEY and CDR2 SVGAGI. The CDR3 spells CASSYSTTSGEELFF. The CDR3 nucleotides are TGTGCCAGCAGTTACTCGACGACTAGCGGGGAGGAGCTGTTTTTT.

The chain carries TRBV6-8 and TRBJ1-3; tentative D call: TRBD1 (5 bases). Trimming removed 6 bases from V and 0 bases from J, with 12 bases in between. The V gene's germline CDR1 is MNHGY and CDR2 SAAAGT. The CDR3 has 15 amino acids. The CDR3 DNA sequence: TGTGCCAGCAGCGAGGCCAGGGCCTCTGGAAACACCATATATTTT. Its protein product is CASSEARASGNTIYF.

This clonotype appeared many times. J is TRBJ2-1 and V is TRBV7-9; weak D call: TRBD2 (6 bases). The V end was cut by 4 bases, the J end by 5 bases, with 18 bases between. The CDR3 consists of 16 residues. Germline CDR1 and CDR2: SEHNR and FQNEAQ (reference sequence). CDR3 in amino acids: CASSSGTRSGNNEQFF. The CDR3, as DNA: TGTGCCAGCAGCTCCGGGACTCGGAGCGGAAACAATGAGCAGTTCTTC.